The TCR beta chain described here comes from a study of shared clonotypes between healthy human individuals. V was trimmed by 4 bases and J by 5 bases, leaving 9 bases between them. Germline loops: CDR1 MNHNS, CDR2 SASEGT. This CDR3 spans 13 amino acids. Produced via immunoSEQ multiplex PCR; TCRdb's table is partial and in-frame only. The data contain 2 million to 3 million clones, approximately 93% of them singletons. V is TRBV6-1 and J is TRBJ2-1; D gene ambiguous. This clonotype was sampled from a man younger than 30 in good health. Some clones in this sample may be carry-over from other donors' samples. The sample consisted of naive CD4+ T cells from PBMCs. Subset defined: CD45RA+ positively selected. CDR3 in amino acids: CASSADRDNEQFF. As DNA, the CDR3 is TGTGCCAGCAGTGCTGACCGAGACAATGAGCAGTTCTTC.